Below, one T cell receptor beta chain is given with its context. What it recognizes is unknown. These data are taken from a study of shared clonotypes between healthy human individuals. Study results and caveats: Generation probability values for non-shared clonotypes were lower than those for clonotypes shared by all four donors. Large sequencing depth failed to make sorted-subset sequencing complete, rarefaction showed. The represented genetic and exposure-history diversity was limited by the small number of donors.

Measured with immunoSEQ multiplex PCR; TCRdb has only the in-frame clones, and not every one. The table has 1.6 million or so clones, about 98.5% seen once. A CD45RA+ naive subset and a CD45RA-negative memory subset were split from CD4+ cells. This CDR3 is 16 amino acids long. J lost 3 bases, V lost 3 bases, and 8 bases had no gene match. Germline V CDR1 and CDR2: ENHRY, SYGVKD. The material sequenced was naive CD4+ T cells sorted from blood. As for subset: CD45RA+ positively selected. The rearrangement links TRBV10-3 to TRBJ2-7; 10 bases agree with TRBD2. The sequence derives from a man younger than 45 in good health. The DNA of the CDR3 is TGTGCCATCAGTGAACTAATGGCTAGCGGGAGCTACGAGCAGTACTTC. Translated: CAISELMASGSYEQYF.